This T cell receptor (beta chain) appears in the sequencing data of a study of PD-1 blockade in classical Hodgkin lymphoma. Across the study: Patients were given intravenous nivolumab, 3 mg/kg, every 2 weeks. Study-level findings and limits: The study found complete responders had baseline diversity similar to newly diagnosed patients. Those starting nivolumab under 1 year post-ASCT were excluded.

The germline V gene encodes CDR1 SGHRS and CDR2 YFSETQ. Trimming took off 0 bases at V and 7 bases at J, with 8 bases between the two ends. The CDR3 has 12 residues. With respect to this clone: What it recognizes is unknown.

The assay was immunoSEQ multiplex PCR, and TCRdb's table has in-frame clones only and misses some. The table shows fewer than 75,000 clones, with approximately 90% occurring only once. Every one of the patients relapsed after autologous stem cell transplantation (brentuximab vedotin exposure was variable). The source of this sequence is a human donor with classical Hodgkin lymphoma. The source was peripheral blood mononuclear cells (PBMCs), collected before the second cycle of nivolumab. This sequence joins TRBV5-1 and TRBJ2-7; D gene uncertain. CDR3 DNA: TGCGCCAGCAGCTTGGGGTTGGGGGAGCAGTACTTC. Protein: CASSLGLGEQYF.